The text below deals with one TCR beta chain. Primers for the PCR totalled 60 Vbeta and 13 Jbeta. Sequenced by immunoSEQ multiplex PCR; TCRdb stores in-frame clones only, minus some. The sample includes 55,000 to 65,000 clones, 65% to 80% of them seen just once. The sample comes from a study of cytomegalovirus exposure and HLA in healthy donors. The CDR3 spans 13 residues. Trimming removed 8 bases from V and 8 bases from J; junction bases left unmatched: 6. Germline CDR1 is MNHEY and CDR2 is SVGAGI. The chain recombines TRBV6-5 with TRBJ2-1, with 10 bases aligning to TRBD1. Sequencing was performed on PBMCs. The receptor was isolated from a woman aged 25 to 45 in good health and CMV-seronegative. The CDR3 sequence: CASRRGTGDEQFF. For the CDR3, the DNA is TGTGCCAGCCGGAGAGGGACAGGGGATGAGCAGTTCTTC.